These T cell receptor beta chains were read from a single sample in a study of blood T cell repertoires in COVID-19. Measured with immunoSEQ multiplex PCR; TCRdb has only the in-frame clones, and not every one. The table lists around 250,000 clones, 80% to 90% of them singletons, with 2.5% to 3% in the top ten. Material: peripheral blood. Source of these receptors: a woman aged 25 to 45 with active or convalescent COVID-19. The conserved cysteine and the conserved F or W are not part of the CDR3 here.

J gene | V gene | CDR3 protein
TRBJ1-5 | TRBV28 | ASSLPTGMGRNQPQH
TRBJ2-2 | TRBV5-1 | ASSLTTLAGGLYTGELF
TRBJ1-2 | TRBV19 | ASSPRGYGYT
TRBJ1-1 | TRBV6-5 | ASSYYAGDTEAF
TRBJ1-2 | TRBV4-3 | ASSRDRVTYGYT
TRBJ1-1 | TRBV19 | ASSIRGGAF
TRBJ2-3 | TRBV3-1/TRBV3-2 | ASSSRLAGLDTQY
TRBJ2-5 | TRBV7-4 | ASKSQGGRGETQY
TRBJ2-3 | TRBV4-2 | ASSHSRLGEDTQY
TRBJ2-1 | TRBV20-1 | SASPVNEQF
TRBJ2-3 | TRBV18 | ASSQENQADTQY
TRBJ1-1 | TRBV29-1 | SVRQGSNTEAF
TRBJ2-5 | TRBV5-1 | ASSLGLVGETQY
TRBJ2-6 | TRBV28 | ASSLSLLTGFGANVLT
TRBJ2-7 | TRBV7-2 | ASSGQGTSYEQY
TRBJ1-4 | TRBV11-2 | ASSSPRGKNEKLF
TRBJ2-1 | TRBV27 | ASSRTSGGVKLYNEQF
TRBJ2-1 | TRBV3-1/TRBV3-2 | ASSLTGDEQF
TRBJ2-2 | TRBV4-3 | ASSQGIGEVGELF
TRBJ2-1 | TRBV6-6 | ASSTGDRGNEQF
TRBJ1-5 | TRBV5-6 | ASRRGQTGNQPQH
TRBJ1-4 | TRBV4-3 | ASSRQYQTRDEKLF
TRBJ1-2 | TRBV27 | ASSWDRDSHYT
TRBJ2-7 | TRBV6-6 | ASIGRAYEQY
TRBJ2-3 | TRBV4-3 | ASSWGAGVVDTQY
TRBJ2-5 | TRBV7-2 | ASSPQTGAETQY
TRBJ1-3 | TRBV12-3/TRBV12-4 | ASSAGPGTIY
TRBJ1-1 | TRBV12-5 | ASGISGNTEAF
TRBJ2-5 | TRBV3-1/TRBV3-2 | ASRMQGQTQY
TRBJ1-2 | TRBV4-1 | ASSQDEGAKKGYT
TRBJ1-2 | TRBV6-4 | ASSATGQAGGYT
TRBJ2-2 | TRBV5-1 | ASHNSGNTGELF
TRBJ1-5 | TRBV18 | ASSQGGGQPQH
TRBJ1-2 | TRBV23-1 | ASSRYGYT
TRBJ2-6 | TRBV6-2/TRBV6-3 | ACCFSGGAGANGLT
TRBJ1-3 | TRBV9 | ASSGVYSGNTIY
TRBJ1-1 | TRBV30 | AWSQGAEAF
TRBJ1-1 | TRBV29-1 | SVGQGAVTEAF
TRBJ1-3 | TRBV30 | AWSVNSGNTIY
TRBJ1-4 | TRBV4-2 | ASSQGRDSNEKLF
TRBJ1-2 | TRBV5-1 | ASREGTNYGYT
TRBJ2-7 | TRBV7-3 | ASSLSGLGGVTYEQY
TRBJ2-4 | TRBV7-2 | ASSVPQGRLSKNIQY
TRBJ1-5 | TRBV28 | ASSAGVQPQH
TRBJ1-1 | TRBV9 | ASSVAHSGNTEAF
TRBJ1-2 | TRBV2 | ASSVETGVLNYGYT
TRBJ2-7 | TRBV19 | ASSADTYEQY
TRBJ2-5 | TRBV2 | ATTSERGETQY
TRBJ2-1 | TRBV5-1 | ASSWPGTSGGSSYNEQF
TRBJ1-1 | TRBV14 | ASSQTQGAEAF
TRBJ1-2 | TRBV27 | ASSSLRGSSPVNYGYT